The 9 T cell receptor beta chains below all came from one sample that was sequenced in a study of regulatory T cells in long-lasting Graves disease. As for time point: newly diagnosed GD, antithyroid drugs for less than 3 months. PBMCs provided the RNA from which the TCR library was made. Arm-PCR with iRepertoire HTBI primers amplified the CDR3 regions for these TCR beta libraries. TCRdb processed the multiplex PCR reads anew with MiXCR; each CDR3 protein has one entry. The sample has more than 300,000 distinct CDR3 sequences, around 15% seen once; the top ten hold 20% to 25%. Specimen: peripheral blood mononuclear cells (PBMCs), collected at new diagnosis, from a patient treated with antithyroid drugs. All receptors derive from a female donor with Graves disease.

In the case of this clonotype: This sequence may be a read error, since a much larger clone differs from it by one base. The rearrangement uses TRBV6-1 and TRBJ2-1, with D perhaps TRBD2 (6 bases). The DNA end favors TRBJ2-5, so the J call may be wrong. Germline lookup yields CDR1 MNHNS and CDR2 SASEGT. This CDR3 region has 14 residues. The CDR3 is CASSSMWGDRAQYF. The CDR3 region has the DNA TGTGCCAGCTCTTCTATGTGGGGGGACCGGGCCCAGTACTTC.

The table lists this clonotype with many counts. This sequence joins TRBV9 and TRBJ2-3; no clear D. In germline, CDR1 is SGDLS, CDR2 YYNGEE. The CDR3 spans 15 residues. The ends were cut back, 2 bases at V and 4 bases at J, with 14 bases in the middle. This chain's CDR3 is CASSVALEWADTQYF. The CDR3, as DNA: TGTGCCAGCAGCGTTGCTCTTGAATGGGCAGATACGCAGTATTTT.

In this sample, this clonotype turned up a few times. In DNA, the CDR3 is TGTGACCGCAGGGGAGGGGTTATAGAGGGCTACACCTTC. The encoded protein is CDRRGGVIEGYTF. The rearrangement uses TRBV2 and TRBJ1-2; D might be TRBD1 (6 bases). The germline V gene has CDR1 SNHLY and CDR2 FYNNEI. The CDR3 runs to 13 residues.

Many counts were recorded for this clonotype. The rearrangement joins TRBV7-3 to TRBJ2-1; 12 nucleotides match TRBD2. Trimming removed 2 bases from V and 8 bases from J; junction bases left unmatched: 4. Per the germline V gene, CDR1 is SGHTA and CDR2 is FQGTGA. This CDR3 spans 15 amino acids. The CDR3 DNA reads TGTGCCAGCAGCTTACTAGCGGGGGGGCGGGATGAGCAGTTCTTC. It translates to CASSLLAGGRDEQFF.

This clonotype showed up just once. The rearrangement links TRBV7-2 to TRBJ2-5; TRBD2 is a possible D gene (6 bases). This CDR3 is built from 16 residues. V shed 5 bases and J shed 5 bases, with 21 bases lying between them. Looked up from germline, CDR1 is SGHTA and CDR2 is FQGNSA. The CDR3 DNA sequence: TGTGCCAGCAGCCTACGAAGCGGGTTGGGCTGGGAGACCCAGTACTTC. The encoded protein is CASSLRSGLGWETQYF.

This clonotype was seen many times. The chain recombines TRBV28 with TRBJ2-5; D is unresolved. CDR3 length equals 14 residues. Trimming took off 5 bases at V and 2 bases at J, with 12 bases between the two ends. Germline CDR1 reads MDHEN; CDR2 reads SYDVKM. CDR3 region: CASSPLEVQETQYF. In nucleotides, the CDR3 is TGTGCCAGCAGTCCCTTGGAAGTTCAAGAGACCCAGTACTTC. The complete variable domain, with remaining parts taken from reference TRBV28 and TRBJ2-5, reads DVKVTQSSRYLVKRTGEKVFLECVQDMDHENMFWYRQDPGLGLRLIYFSYDVKMKEKGDIPEGYSVSREKKERFSLILESASTNQTSMYLCASSPLEVQETQYFGPGTRLLVL.

This clonotype showed up just a few times. A read error may be the cause here, since a much bigger clone is one base away. The chain carries TRBV29-1 and TRBJ2-1; 10 nucleotides align to TRBD1. This CDR3 is 15 amino acids long. After removal of 6 bases from V and 5 bases from J, the junction contained 10 bases not matched to a gene. Germline CDR1 SQVTM, CDR2 ANQGSEA. The CDR3 DNA reads TGCAGCGTAGGCCCCGGGACAGGGGCCCACAATGAGCAGTTCTTC. Translation: CSVGPGTGAHNEQFF.

The chain joins TRBV12-3 or TRBV12-4 to TRBJ2-5, with D tentatively TRBD2 (6 bases). This CDR3 has 13 amino acids. Deletions cut 6 bases from V and 3 bases from J, with 11 bases between. The CDR3 coding sequence is TGTGCCAGCAGGCCCCCGGGGGAAGAGACCCAGTACTTC. This encodes CASRPPGEETQYF.

The chain is built from TRBV15 and TRBJ2-5, with 7 bases fitting TRBD1. Trimming cost V 0 bases and J 4 bases; bases outside gene matches: 8. The CDR3 contains 16 residues. Germline lookup yields CDR1 LNHNV and CDR2 YYDKDF (reference sequence). CDR3 in amino acids: CATSRDTDRVGETQYF. In nucleotides, the CDR3 is TGTGCCACCAGCAGAGATACTGACAGGGTAGGAGAGACCCAGTACTTC.